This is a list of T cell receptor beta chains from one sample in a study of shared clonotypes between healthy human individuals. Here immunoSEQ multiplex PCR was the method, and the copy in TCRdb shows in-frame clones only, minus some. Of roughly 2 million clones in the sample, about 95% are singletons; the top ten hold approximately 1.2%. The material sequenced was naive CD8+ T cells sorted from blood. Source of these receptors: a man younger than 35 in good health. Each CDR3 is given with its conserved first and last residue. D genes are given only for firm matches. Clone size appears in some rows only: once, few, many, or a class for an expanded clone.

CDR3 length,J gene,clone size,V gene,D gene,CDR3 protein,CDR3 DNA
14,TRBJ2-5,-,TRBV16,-,CASSRASYQETQYF,TGTGCCAGCAGCAGAGCCTCGTACCAAGAGACCCAGTACTTC
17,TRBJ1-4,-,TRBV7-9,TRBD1,CASSPSPVGQGGEKLFF,TGTGCCAGCAGCCCATCCCCGGTGGGACAGGGTGGTGAAAAACTGTTTTTT
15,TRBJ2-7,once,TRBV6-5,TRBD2,CASSSPSGIGYEQYF,TGTGCCAGCAGTTCTCCTAGCGGGATTGGCTACGAGCAGTACTTC
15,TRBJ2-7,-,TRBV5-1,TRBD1,CASSLGTGVSYEQYF,TGCGCCAGCAGCCTCGGGACAGGCGTTTCCTACGAGCAGTACTTC
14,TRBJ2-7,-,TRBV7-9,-,CASSLGGTTYEQYF,TGTGCCAGCAGCTTAGGGGGGACAACCTACGAGCAGTACTTC
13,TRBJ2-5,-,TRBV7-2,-,CASSLDTEETQYF,TGTGCCAGCAGCTTAGATACGGAAGAGACCCAGTACTTC
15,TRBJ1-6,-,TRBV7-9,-,CASSSRQDPNSPLHF,TGTGCCAGCAGCTCAAGACAGGACCCTAATTCACCCCTCCACTTT
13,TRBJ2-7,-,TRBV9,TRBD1,CASSLGQGGEQYF,TGTGCCAGCAGCCTGGGACAGGGGGGCGAGCAGTACTTC
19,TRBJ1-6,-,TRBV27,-,CASSPLPGTSGLINSPLHF,TGTGCCAGCAGCCCACTCCCGGGGACTTCGGGTCTAATTAATTCACCCCTCCACTTT
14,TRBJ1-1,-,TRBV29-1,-,CSVPAGTLNTEAFF,TGCAGCGTACCTGCCGGGACATTGAACACTGAAGCTTTCTTT
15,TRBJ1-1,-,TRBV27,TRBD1,CASSLSMRDRGEAFF,TGTGCCAGCAGTTTATCGATGCGGGACAGGGGTGAAGCTTTCTTT
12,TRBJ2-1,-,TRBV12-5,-,CASGLGGNEQFF,TGTGCTAGTGGTTTGGGGGGAAATGAGCAGTTCTTC
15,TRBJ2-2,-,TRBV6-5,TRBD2,CASSRGGLDTGELFF,TGTGCCAGCAGTAGGGGGGGACTAGACACCGGGGAGCTGTTTTTT
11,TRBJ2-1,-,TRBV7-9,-,CASSVDDEQFF,TGTGCCAGCAGCGTCGATGATGAGCAGTTCTTC
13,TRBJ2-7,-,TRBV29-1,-,CSVEDPENYEQYF,TGCAGCGTTGAAGATCCGGAGAACTACGAGCAGTACTTC
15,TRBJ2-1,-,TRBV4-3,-,CASSQEILSYNEQFF,TGCGCCAGCAGCCAAGAGATTCTGTCCTACAATGAGCAGTTCTTC
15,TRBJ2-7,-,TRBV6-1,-,CASSEAAGVVYEQYF,TGTGCCAGCAGTGAAGCTGCCGGGGTTGTCTACGAGCAGTACTTC
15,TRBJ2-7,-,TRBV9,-,CASSVTDAGAGEQYF,TGTGCCAGCAGCGTCACGGACGCAGGGGCAGGGGAGCAGTACTTC
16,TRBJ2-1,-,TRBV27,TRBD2,CASSLLVAGGPDEQFF,TGTGCCAGCAGTTTATTAGTAGCGGGAGGGCCTGATGAGCAGTTCTTC
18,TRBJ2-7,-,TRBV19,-,CASSTLRTDPTSTYEQYF,TGTGCCAGTAGTACCCTTCGGACAGACCCGACTTCTACTTACGAGCAGTACTTC
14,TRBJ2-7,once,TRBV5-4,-,CASSLEDSTYEQYF,TGTGCCAGCAGCTTGGAGGACAGTACCTACGAGCAGTACTTC
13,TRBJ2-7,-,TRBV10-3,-,CAISLDLTYEQYF,TGTGCCATCAGTCTAGACCTAACCTACGAGCAGTACTTC